This entry is about one T cell receptor beta chain. As yet, its antigen is unknown. These data originate in a study of T cells in Graves' hyperthyroidism and ophthalmopathy. Study observations and caveats: Blood also contained most expanded thyroid clonotypes above 0.001.

It was RNA transcripts that yielded the amplified TCR beta CDR3 regions. First-round RT-PCR of the TCR CDR3 relied on the HTBI primer set. TCRdb analysed the multiplex PCR reads with MiXCR anew, one entry per CDR3 protein. The data contain approximately 690,000 distinct CDR3 sequences, under 25% of them singletons. This CDR3 is 17 amino acids long. From germline, CDR1 is KGHDR and CDR2 SFDVKD. The trim removed 7 bases at V and 4 bases at J, leaving 10 bases unmatched. Disease lasting under 3 months, a NOSPECS grade of at least 4, and a Clinical Activity Score of at least 3 were features of the ophthalmopathy patients.

The clonotype comes from a man aged 30 to 39 with Graves' ophthalmopathy. The specimen was blood. V and J are TRBV24-1 and TRBJ2-5; TRBD2 agrees at 14 bases. The CDR3 DNA reads as TGTGCCACCAGCTTCCCGGGACTAGCGGGAGATAGAGAGACCCAGTACTTC. Protein sequence: CATSFPGLAGDRETQYF.